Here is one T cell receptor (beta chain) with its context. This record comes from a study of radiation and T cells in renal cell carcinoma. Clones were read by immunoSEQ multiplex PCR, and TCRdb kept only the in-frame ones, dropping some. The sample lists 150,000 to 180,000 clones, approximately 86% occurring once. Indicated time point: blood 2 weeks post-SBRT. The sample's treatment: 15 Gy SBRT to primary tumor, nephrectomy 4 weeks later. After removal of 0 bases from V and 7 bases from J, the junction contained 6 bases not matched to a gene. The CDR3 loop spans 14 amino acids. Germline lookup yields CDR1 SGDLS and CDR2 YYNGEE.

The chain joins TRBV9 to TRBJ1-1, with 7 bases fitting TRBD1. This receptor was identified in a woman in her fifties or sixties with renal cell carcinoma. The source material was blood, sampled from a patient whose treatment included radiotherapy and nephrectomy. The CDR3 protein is CASSVGAQGNEAFF. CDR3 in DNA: TGTGCCAGCAGCGTAGGGGCACAGGGGAATGAAGCTTTCTTT.